This TCR beta chain was recorded in a study of control samples from healthy donors and cancer patients. The CDR3 is 16 amino acids. V lost 6 bases and J lost 2; bases outside the gene matches: 8. Germline CDR1 SNHLY, CDR2 FYNNEI. Repertoires were generated with immunoSEQ multiplex PCR, while TCRdb's copy carries only in-frame clones and drops some. Of under 100,000 clones in the sample, roughly 90% were seen once. The receptor's source is a woman in her seventies in good health. V usage is TRBV2 and J usage is TRBJ1-5; 9 bases agree with TRBD1. Material for sequencing was blood. CDR3 in amino acids: CASSRTGALGNQPQHF. The CDR3 region has the DNA TGTGCCAGCAGCCGGACAGGGGCATTGGGCAATCAGCCCCAGCATTTT.